Presented here are 31 T cell receptor beta chains from one specimen sequenced in a study of T cells in Graves' hyperthyroidism and ophthalmopathy. TCR beta CDR3 sequences were amplified from RNA transcripts. A first-round RT-PCR of the TCR CDR3 used the HTBI primer set. TCRdb ran MiXCR on the multiplex PCR reads and lists one entry per CDR3 protein. The data show about 350,000 distinct CDR3 sequences, about 15% seen once. Source material: blood. These receptors originate from a woman aged 25 to 45 with Graves' hyperthyroidism.

Only a few counts were recorded for this clonotype. The chain has TRBV5-1 and TRBJ2-5; perhaps D is TRBD1 or TRBD2 (6 bases each). Germline loops: CDR1 SGHRS, CDR2 YFSETQ. The CDR3 length is 14 residues. The ends were cut back, 3 bases at V and 5 bases at J, with 14 bases in the middle. CDR3 sequence (DNA): TGCGCCAGCAGCTCACCGGGGGCGCTGGAGACCCAGTACTTC. This translates into CASSSPGALETQYF.

This chain connects TRBV4-3 to TRBJ2-7; no definite D call. Trimming removed 0 bases from V and 5 bases from J, with 20 bases in between. The CDR3 is 17 residues long. Germline CDR1 is LGHNA and CDR2 is YSLEER. CDR3 nucleotides: TGCGCCAGCAGCCAAGATCCCCCCCAATCCGGAGTCAACGAGCAGTACTTC. This sequence encodes CASSQDPPQSGVNEQYF.

This clonotype was seen a few times. The chain employs TRBV6-1 and TRBJ1-5, with a tentative D call TRBD1 (5 bases). CDR3 length: 14 amino acids. V lost 6 bases to trimming and J lost 1 base, with 10 bases between them. Germline CDR1 and CDR2: MNHNS and SASEGT. The CDR3 DNA reads TGTGCCAGCAGCTCCCAGGGCAGCAATCAGCCCCAGCATTTT. It encodes CASSSQGSNQPQHF.

This rearrangement joins TRBV13 to TRBJ1-2; the D gene is possibly TRBD1 (5 bases). Germline CDR1 reads PRHDT; CDR2 reads FYEKMQ (reference sequence). Trimming cost V 5 bases and J 4 bases, with 17 bases left between them. CDR3 length: 15 residues. The CDR3 is CASSPSGTEFYGYTF. CDR3 DNA: TGTGCCAGCAGCCCCTCCGGGACCGAATTCTATGGCTACACCTTC. Variable domain in full (rest from reference TRBV13 and TRBJ1-2): AAGVIQSPRHLIKEKRETATLKCYPIPRHDTVYWYQQGPGQDPQFLISFYEKMQSDKGSIPDRFSAQQFSDYHSELNMSSLELGDSALYFCASSPSGTEFYGYTFGSGTRLTVV.

This clonotype came up many times. The CDR3, as DNA: TGTGCCACCAGCAGAGAATTTGCGGATCCCTACGAGCAGTACTTC. Protein sequence: CATSREFADPYEQYF. This chain uses TRBV15 with TRBJ2-7; D gene unclear. Trimming cost V 0 bases and J 2 bases, with 11 bases left between them. The germline gives CDR1 LNHNV, CDR2 YYDKDF (reference sequence). The CDR3 is made up of 15 amino acids.

At least ten counts were recorded for this clonotype. In nucleotides, the CDR3 is TGTGCCAGCGTCTATAGCGGGAGAACAGATACGCAGTATTTT. This gives the protein CASVYSGRTDTQYF. The genes are TRBV6-2 or TRBV6-3 and TRBJ2-3; TRBD2 aligns across 9 bases. This CDR3 is built from 14 residues. CDR1 MNHEY and CDR2 SVGEGT come from the germline V gene. The J segment lost 3 bases and the V segment lost 8 bases, leaving 6 bases of the junction unmatched.

The J gene is TRBJ1-1, the V gene TRBV5-6, with D unclear. The CDR3 consists of 14 residues. V gave up 4 bases and J gave up 1 base, with 11 bases separating them. Germline V gene data show CDR1 as SGHDT and CDR2 as YYEEEE. The CDR3 coding sequence is TGTGCCAGCAGCCCGAAGGCAGGGAACACTGAAGCTTTCTTT. It translates to CASSPKAGNTEAFF.

This clonotype was detected only a few times. This chain uses TRBV2 with TRBJ2-7; 9 bases fit TRBD1. This CDR3 contains 16 residues. Per germline, CDR1 SNHLY and CDR2 FYNNEI. The V segment lost 5 bases and the J segment 0 bases; nucleotides outside the gene matches: 8. In DNA form, the CDR3 reads TGTGCCAGCAGTCGGACAGGGGATTATATCTCCTACGAGCAGTACTTC. Its protein product is CASSRTGDYISYEQYF.

This chain joins TRBV20-1 and TRBJ2-1; 9 positions match TRBD1. CDR1 DFQATT and CDR2 SNEGSKA come from the germline V gene (reference sequence). The CDR3 has 15 amino acids. V lost 0 bases to trimming and J lost 6 bases; unmatched junction nucleotides: 6. The CDR3 loop reads CSARDRDRVGNEQFF. The DNA for the CDR3 is TGCAGTGCTAGAGATCGGGACAGGGTGGGCAATGAGCAGTTCTTC.

The gene calls are TRBV28 and TRBJ1-4, with D perhaps TRBD1 (6 bases). Trimming took off 5 bases at V and 8 bases at J, with 15 bases between the two ends. The CDR3 extends over 14 amino acids. Germline loops: CDR1 MDHEN, CDR2 SYDVKM. The CDR3 DNA reads as TGTGCCAGCAGTCCCTCAGGGGTTTGGGAAAAACTGTTTTTT. Amino acid sequence: CASSPSGVWEKLFF.

The sample holds a few counts of this clonotype. The V gene is TRBV11-2, the J gene TRBJ2-7, with 10 bases fitting TRBD1. Germline-derived CDR1 and CDR2 are SGHAT and FQNNGV. V was clipped by 5 bases and J by 6 bases; unmatched bases: 4. This CDR3 has 13 amino acids. This CDR3 is CASSGGTGAEQYF. The CDR3 DNA reads TGTGCCAGCAGCGGGGGGACAGGGGCCGAGCAGTACTTC.

This clonotype was detected a few times. The chain carries TRBV18 and TRBJ1-5; TRBD1 aligns across 7 bases. CDR1 KGHSH and CDR2 LQKENI come from the germline V gene. V lost 5 bases to trimming and J lost 0 bases; unmatched junction nucleotides: 7. The CDR3 is 16 residues long. CDR3 in DNA: TGTGCCAGCTCAGAACAGGGGACCCTTAGCAATCAGCCCCAGCATTTT. Encoded protein: CASSEQGTLSNQPQHF.

The chain couples TRBV29-1 to TRBJ2-3; D is possibly TRBD2 (5 bases). The V gene's germline CDR1 is SQVTM and CDR2 ANQGSEA. The CDR3 length is 15 residues. Trimming took 2 bases from V and 3 from J, leaving 15 bases between them. This CDR3 reads CSVEWASNPTDTQYF. The DNA of the CDR3 is TGCAGCGTTGAATGGGCTAGCAATCCGACAGATACGCAGTATTTT.

V is TRBV4-2 and J is TRBJ2-3, with 11 bases matching TRBD2. The germline gives CDR1 LGHNA, CDR2 YNFKEQ. This CDR3 contains 17 residues. Germline trimming cut 1 base from V and 4 bases from J; bases unmatched to any gene: 7. CDR3 residues: CASSQGRLAGGADTQYF. CDR3 nucleotide sequence: TGTGCCAGCAGCCAAGGGCGCCTAGCGGGAGGAGCAGATACGCAGTATTTT.

This clonotype was detected ten times or more. The chain couples TRBV11-2 to TRBJ2-3; TRBD2 agrees at 7 bases. CDR1 and CDR2 (germline): SGHAT, FQNNGV. The CDR3 has 15 amino acids. Losses at the gene ends were 1 base for V and 5 bases for J; bases not matched to a gene: 6. The CDR3 reads CASSLVAGVKDTQYF. CDR3 nucleotides: TGTGCCAGCAGCTTAGTGGCGGGAGTTAAAGATACGCAGTATTTT.

This clonotype was counted a few times. V is TRBV4-1 and J is TRBJ2-7; D not resolved. CDR3 length: 12 residues. V was pared by 10 bases and J by 5 bases, with 15 bases between. Germline lookup yields CDR1 MGHRA and CDR2 YSYEKL. CDR3 DNA: TGCGCCACCCGGGTCTTCTGGCACGAGCAGTACTTC. It translates to CATRVFWHEQYF.

The rearrangement uses TRBV4-1 and TRBJ2-7, with a weak D call TRBD1 (5 bases). The CDR3 is 13 amino acids. Germline V gives CDR1 MGHRA, CDR2 YSYEKL. V dropped 0 bases and J dropped 7 bases, with 10 bases sitting between them. The CDR3 DNA sequence: TGCGCCAGCAGCCAAGAACAGGCTTGGGAGCAGTACTTC. Protein sequence: CASSQEQAWEQYF.

This chain joins TRBV19 and TRBJ2-2, with 7 bases aligning to TRBD1. Germline V gene sequence: CDR1 LNHDA, CDR2 SQIVND (reference sequence). V was pared by 5 bases and J by 7 bases, with 7 bases of the junction left unmatched. The CDR3 runs to 14 residues. In DNA, the CDR3 is TGTGCCAGTAGTTCAACAGGGGCGGGCGGGGAGCTGTTTTTT. It yields the protein CASSSTGAGGELFF.

A note on this clonotype: This may be a read error: a much more frequent sequence differs by one nucleotide. The V call is TRBV12-3 or TRBV12-4, the J call TRBJ1-1; maybe TRBD1 (5 bases). There are 14 residues in the CDR3. Trimming took 2 bases from V and 6 from J, leaving 13 bases between them. CDR3 nucleotides: TGTGCCAGCAGTTTAAGGGGCAGAGACGCTGAAGCTTTCTTT. Residues: CASSLRGRDAEAFF.

This clonotype was counted once. A much larger clone lies a single base off, so this may be a read error. The CDR3 end shows no conserved phenylalanine or tryptophan, and so a read error is likely. The chain couples TRBV12-3 or TRBV12-4 to TRBJ2-2, with 7 bases identical to TRBD1. The CDR3 totals 15 residues. Trimming removed 2 bases from V and 6 bases from J; junction bases left unmatched: 6. CDR3 sequence reads: CASSLFKGAAGELFL. DNA of the CDR3: TGTGCCAGCAGTTTATTTAAGGGGGCGGCCGGGGAGCTGTTTCTT.

This clonotype was found many times. V usage is TRBV29-1 and J usage is TRBJ2-3; D is ambiguous. This CDR3 has 13 residues. Trimming removed 5 bases at V and 0 bases at J, with 9 bases between. Germline CDR1 is SQVTM and CDR2 is ANQGSEA. The CDR3 sequence: CSVRAASTDTQYF. The CDR3 nucleotides read TGCAGCGTTAGAGCTGCTAGCACAGATACGCAGTATTTT.

This clonotype was seen a handful of times. The genes are TRBV19 and TRBJ2-2; maybe TRBD2 (6 bases). V was cut by 3 bases and J by 4 bases, with 12 bases left in between. This CDR3 is 15 amino acids long. Germline-derived CDR1 and CDR2 are LNHDA and SQIVND (reference sequence). The CDR3 coding sequence is TGTGCCAGTAGTATGGTTAGCGGCCCCACCGGGGAGCTGTTTTTT. It yields the protein CASSMVSGPTGELFF.

Concerning this clonotype itself: One junction end does not reproduce the germline sequence, and a read error may be involved. The CDR3: CASSPLQPRVKNYGHTF. Here the CDR3 DNA reads TGTGCCAGCTCACCACTCCAACCTAGGGTTAAGAACTATGGCCACACCTTC. This chain uses TRBV18 with TRBJ1-2; D is uncertain. The CDR3 is made up of 17 amino acids. From germline, CDR1 is KGHSH and CDR2 LQKENI.

This clonotype was found a few times. The chain uses TRBV20-1 and TRBJ2-1, with D possibly matching TRBD2 (6 bases). This CDR3 contains 15 residues. V lost 6 bases and J lost 5, with 20 bases in between. CDR1 is DFQATT, CDR2 SNEGSKA, per germline (reference sequence). The CDR3 region has the DNA TGCAGTGCATTTGTCAAGCCTAGCGTACACAATGAGCAGTTCTTC. This encodes CSAFVKPSVHNEQFF.

This clonotype showed up many times. The J gene is TRBJ2-5, the V gene TRBV2; possibly TRBD1 for D (6 bases). From germline, CDR1 is SNHLY and CDR2 FYNNEI. The V gene lost 2 bases and the J gene lost 2 bases, with 15 bases spanning the gap. The CDR3 spans 16 residues. The CDR3: CASSEFLWGLQETQYF. The CDR3 DNA is TGTGCCAGCAGTGAATTTCTCTGGGGGCTACAAGAGACCCAGTACTTC.

This chain joins TRBV7-9 and TRBJ2-4; 14 bases agree with TRBD2. There are 15 residues in the CDR3. V shed 1 base, J shed 9 bases, and the junction held 2 bases outside the gene matches. In germline, CDR1 is SEHNR, CDR2 FQNEAQ (reference sequence). Written as DNA, the CDR3 is TGTGCCAGCAGCTTAGGACTAGCGGGAGGGGGCATTCAGTACTTC. This sequence encodes CASSLGLAGGGIQYF.

This clonotype has more than one count but fewer than ten. The V and J genes are TRBV5-1 and TRBJ2-7; D uncertain. CDR1 and CDR2 (germline): SGHRS, YFSETQ. There are 12 residues in the CDR3. V was cut by 4 bases and J by 7 bases, with 12 bases left in between. The CDR3 DNA follows: TGCGCCAGCAGCCTCTCTAACTTGGAGCAGTACTTC. Protein: CASSLSNLEQYF.

This clonotype was counted ten times or more. This sequence joins TRBV28 and TRBJ2-2; D may match TRBD1 or TRBD2 (7 bases each). This CDR3 has 16 amino acids. Trimming stripped 6 bases from V and 2 bases from J, with 16 bases between. The germline V gene encodes CDR1 MDHEN and CDR2 SYDVKM. The DNA of the CDR3 is TGTGCCAGCAGGGTCAGCGGGGACAGTAACACCGGGGAGCTGTTTTTT. As protein: CASRVSGDSNTGELFF.

The chain combines TRBV7-3 with TRBJ1-5, with 9 bases matching TRBD1. Germline V gene sequence: CDR1 SGHTA, CDR2 FQGTGA. The CDR3 is 16 residues long. V trimming: 2 bases; J trimming: 3 bases; junction bases outside the gene matches: 5. The CDR3 DNA follows: TGTGCCAGCAGCTTATTGCCACAGGGGGCCAATCAGCCCCAGCATTTT. This translates into CASSLLPQGANQPQHF.

This clonotype has ten or more counts. This chain uses TRBV12-3 or TRBV12-4 with TRBJ2-1, with TRBD2 matching 12 bases. This CDR3 spans 16 amino acids. The junction had 8 bases not matched to a gene; V was cut back by 8 bases and J by 3 bases. CDR3 DNA: TGTGCCAGCTCATATGGACTAGCGGGGAGCTACAATGAGCAGTTCTTC. As protein: CASSYGLAGSYNEQFF.

This clonotype was recorded a few times. The V gene is TRBV20-1, the J gene TRBJ2-7; TRBD1 is a possible D gene (5 bases). The CDR3 length is 16 residues. Trimming stripped 4 bases from V and 7 bases from J, with 26 bases between. In germline, CDR1 is DFQATT, CDR2 SNEGSKA (reference sequence). The CDR3 DNA reads as TGCAGTGCTAATCGATGGTTGGCTCAGGGATTTGGGGAGCAGTACTTC. Amino acids: CSANRWLAQGFGEQYF.